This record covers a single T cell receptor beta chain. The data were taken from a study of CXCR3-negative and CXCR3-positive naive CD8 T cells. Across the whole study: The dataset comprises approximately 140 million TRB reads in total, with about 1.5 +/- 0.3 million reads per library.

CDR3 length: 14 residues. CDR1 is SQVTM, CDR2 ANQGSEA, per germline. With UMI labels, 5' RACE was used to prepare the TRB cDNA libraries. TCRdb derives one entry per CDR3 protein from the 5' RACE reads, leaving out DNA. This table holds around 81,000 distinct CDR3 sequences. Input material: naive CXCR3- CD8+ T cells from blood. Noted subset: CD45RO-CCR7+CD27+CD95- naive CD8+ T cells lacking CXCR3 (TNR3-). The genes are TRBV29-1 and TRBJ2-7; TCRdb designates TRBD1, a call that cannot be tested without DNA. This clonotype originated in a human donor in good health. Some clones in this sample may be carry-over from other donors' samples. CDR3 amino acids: CSVSAGRVLYEQYF.